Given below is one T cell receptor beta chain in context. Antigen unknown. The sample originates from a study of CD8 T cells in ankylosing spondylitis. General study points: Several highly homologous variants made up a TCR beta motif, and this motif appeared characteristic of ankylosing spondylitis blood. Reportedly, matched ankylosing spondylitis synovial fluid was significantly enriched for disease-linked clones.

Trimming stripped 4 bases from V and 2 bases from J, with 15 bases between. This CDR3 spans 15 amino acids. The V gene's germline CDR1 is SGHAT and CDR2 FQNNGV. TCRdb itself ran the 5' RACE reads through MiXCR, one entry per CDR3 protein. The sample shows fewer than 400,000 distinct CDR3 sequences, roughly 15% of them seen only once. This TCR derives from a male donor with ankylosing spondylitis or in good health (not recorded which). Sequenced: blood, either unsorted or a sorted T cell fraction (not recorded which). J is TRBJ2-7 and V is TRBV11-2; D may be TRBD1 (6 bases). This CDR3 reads CASSSVTGFPYEQYF. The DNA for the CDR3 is TGTGCCAGCAGCTCGGTCACAGGGTTTCCCTACGAGCAGTACTTC.